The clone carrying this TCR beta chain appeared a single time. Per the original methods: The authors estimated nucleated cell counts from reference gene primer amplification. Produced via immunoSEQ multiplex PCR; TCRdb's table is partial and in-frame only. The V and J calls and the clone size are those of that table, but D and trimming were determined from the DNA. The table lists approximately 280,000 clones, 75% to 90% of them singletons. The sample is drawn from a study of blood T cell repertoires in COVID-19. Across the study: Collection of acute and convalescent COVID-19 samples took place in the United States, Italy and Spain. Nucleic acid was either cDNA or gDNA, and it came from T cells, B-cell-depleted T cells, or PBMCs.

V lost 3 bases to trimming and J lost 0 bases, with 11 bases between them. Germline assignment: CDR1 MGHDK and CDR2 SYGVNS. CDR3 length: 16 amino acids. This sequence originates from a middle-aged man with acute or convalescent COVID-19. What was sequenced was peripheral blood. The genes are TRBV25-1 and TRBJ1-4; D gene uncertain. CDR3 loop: CASSEGRVATNEKLFF. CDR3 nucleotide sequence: TGTGCCAGCAGTGAGGGGAGGGTAGCAACTAATGAAAAACTGTTTTTT.